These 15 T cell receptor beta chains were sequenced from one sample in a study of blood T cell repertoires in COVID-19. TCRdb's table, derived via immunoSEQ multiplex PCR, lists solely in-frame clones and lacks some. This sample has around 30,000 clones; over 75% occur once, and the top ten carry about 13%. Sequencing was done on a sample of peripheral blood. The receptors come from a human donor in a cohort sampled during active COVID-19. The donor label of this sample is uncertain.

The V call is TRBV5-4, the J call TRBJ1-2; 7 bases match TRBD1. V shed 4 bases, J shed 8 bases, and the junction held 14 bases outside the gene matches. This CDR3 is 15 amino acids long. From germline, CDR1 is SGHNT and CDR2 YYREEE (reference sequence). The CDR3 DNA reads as TGTGCCAGCAGCACAAGAAGCAGACAGGGATACGGCTACACCTTC. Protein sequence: CASSTRSRQGYGYTF.

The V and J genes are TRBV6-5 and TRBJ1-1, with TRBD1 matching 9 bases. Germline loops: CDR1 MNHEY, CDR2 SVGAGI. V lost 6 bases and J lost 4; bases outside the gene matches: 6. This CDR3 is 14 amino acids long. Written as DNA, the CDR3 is TGTGCCAGCAGAACAGGGGGCGCGGTCACTGAAGCTTTCTTT. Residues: CASRTGGAVTEAFF.

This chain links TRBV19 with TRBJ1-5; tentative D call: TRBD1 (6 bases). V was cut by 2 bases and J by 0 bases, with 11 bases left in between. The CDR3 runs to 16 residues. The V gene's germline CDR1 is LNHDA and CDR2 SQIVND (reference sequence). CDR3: CASSISTGYSNQPQHF. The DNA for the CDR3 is TGTGCCAGTAGTATATCGACAGGATATAGCAATCAGCCCCAGCATTTT. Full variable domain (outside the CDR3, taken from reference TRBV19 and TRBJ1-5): DGGITQSPKYLFRKEGQNVTLSCEQNLNHDAMYWYRQDPGQGLRLIYYSQIVNDFQKGDIAEGYSVSREKKESFPLTVTSAQKNPTAFYLCASSISTGYSNQPQHFGDGTRLSIL.

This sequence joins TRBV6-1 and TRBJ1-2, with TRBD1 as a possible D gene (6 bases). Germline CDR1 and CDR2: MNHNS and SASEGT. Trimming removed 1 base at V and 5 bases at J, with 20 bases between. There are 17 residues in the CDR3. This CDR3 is CASSEVGRADRPYGYTF. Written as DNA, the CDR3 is TGTGCCAGCAGTGAAGTGGGTCGAGCGGACAGACCTTATGGCTACACCTTC.

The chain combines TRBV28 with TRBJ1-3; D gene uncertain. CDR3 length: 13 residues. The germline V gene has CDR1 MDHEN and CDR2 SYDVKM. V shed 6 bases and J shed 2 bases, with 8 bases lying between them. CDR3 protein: CASREGTGNTIYF. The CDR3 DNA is TGTGCCAGCAGGGAGGGCACTGGAAACACCATATATTTT.

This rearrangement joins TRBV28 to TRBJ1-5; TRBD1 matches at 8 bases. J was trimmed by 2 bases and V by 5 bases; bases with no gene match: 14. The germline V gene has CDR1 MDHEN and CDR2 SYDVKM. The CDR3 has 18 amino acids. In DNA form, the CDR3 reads TGTGCCAGCAGTACCAGACAGGGGCAGAGGTTAGGCAATCAGCCCCAGCATTTT. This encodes CASSTRQGQRLGNQPQHF.

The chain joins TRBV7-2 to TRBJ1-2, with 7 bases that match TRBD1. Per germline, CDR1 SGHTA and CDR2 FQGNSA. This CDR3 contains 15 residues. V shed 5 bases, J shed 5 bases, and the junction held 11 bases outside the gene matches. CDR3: CASSPGTDRWYGYTF. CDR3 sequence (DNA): TGTGCCAGCAGCCCAGGGACAGACAGGTGGTATGGCTACACCTTC.

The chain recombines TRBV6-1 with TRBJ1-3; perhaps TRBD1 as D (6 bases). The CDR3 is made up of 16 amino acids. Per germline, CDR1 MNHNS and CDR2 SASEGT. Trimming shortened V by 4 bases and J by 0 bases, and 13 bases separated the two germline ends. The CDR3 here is CASSGYREVSGNTIYF. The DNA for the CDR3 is TGTGCCAGCAGTGGCTACAGGGAAGTCTCTGGAAACACCATATATTTT.

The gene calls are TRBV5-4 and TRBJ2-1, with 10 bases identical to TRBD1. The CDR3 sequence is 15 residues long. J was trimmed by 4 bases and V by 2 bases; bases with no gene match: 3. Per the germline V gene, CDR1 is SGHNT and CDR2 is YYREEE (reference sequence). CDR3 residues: CASSFGTGEYNEQFF. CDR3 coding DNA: TGTGCCAGCAGCTTCGGGACAGGGGAGTACAATGAGCAGTTCTTC.

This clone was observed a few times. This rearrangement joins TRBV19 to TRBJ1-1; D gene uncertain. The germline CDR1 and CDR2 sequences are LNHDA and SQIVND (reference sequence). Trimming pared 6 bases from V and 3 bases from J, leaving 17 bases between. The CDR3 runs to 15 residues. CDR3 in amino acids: CASSPLFKEDTEAFF. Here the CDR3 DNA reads TGTGCCAGTAGCCCACTTTTCAAAGAGGACACTGAAGCTTTCTTT.

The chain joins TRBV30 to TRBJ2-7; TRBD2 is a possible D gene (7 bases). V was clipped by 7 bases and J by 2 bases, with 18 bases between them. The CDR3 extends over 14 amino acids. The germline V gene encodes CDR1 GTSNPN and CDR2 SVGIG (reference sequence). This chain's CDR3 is CAYIWGGAPYEQYF. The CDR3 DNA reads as TGTGCCTACATTTGGGGGGGGGCCCCCTACGAGCAGTACTTC.

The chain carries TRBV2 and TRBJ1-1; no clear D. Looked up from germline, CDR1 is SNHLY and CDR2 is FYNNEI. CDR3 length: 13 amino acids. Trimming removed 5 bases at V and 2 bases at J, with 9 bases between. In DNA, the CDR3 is TGTGCCAGCAGTCTAAAGAGAAACACTGAAGCTTTCTTT. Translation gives CASSLKRNTEAFF.

The chain's CDR3 is CASSRTRGGAFNEQFF. CDR3 nucleotides: TGTGCCAGCAGCCGTACTCGCGGGGGGGCTTTCAATGAGCAGTTCTTC. The rearrangement uses TRBV6-6 and TRBJ2-1; TRBD2 matches 9 bases. The CDR3 runs 16 residues. V gave up 6 bases and J gave up 6 bases; unmatched junction bases: 12. CDR1 MNHNY and CDR2 SVGAGI come from the germline V gene (reference sequence).

The CDR3 bases are TGTGCCAGCAGCAAAGATGAATTGGCGGGGGGGCGGTGGAATGAGCAGTTCTTC. It codes for CASSKDELAGGRWNEQFF. The rearrangement joins TRBV21-1 to TRBJ2-1; the table assigns TRBD2, which was not confirmed against the DNA. TRBV21-1 is marked as a pseudogene. CDR3 length: 18 residues.

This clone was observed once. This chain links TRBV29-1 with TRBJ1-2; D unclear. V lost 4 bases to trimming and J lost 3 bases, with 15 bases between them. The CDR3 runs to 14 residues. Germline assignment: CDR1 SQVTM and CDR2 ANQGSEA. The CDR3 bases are TGCAGCGTTGCCCCCGGGTCTATGGACTATGGCTACACCTTC. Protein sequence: CSVAPGSMDYGYTF.